This T cell receptor beta chain was observed in a study of blood T cell repertoires in COVID-19. Clones were sequenced by immunoSEQ multiplex PCR, and TCRdb holds only the in-frame ones, with some missing. The table lists about 190,000 clones, around 84% of them singletons. V lost 10 bases and J lost 6; bases outside the gene matches: 11. This CDR3 is 14 amino acids long. Per germline, CDR1 LNHNV and CDR2 YYDKDF (reference sequence). This TCR derives from a man aged 25 to 40 with active or convalescent COVID-19. The chain recombines TRBV15 with TRBJ2-1; TRBD1 aligns across 8 bases. What was sequenced was peripheral blood. In nucleotides, the CDR3 is TGTGCCAATCCGGAGACAGGGGAGCCCAATGAGCAGTTCTTC. This translates into CANPETGEPNEQFF.